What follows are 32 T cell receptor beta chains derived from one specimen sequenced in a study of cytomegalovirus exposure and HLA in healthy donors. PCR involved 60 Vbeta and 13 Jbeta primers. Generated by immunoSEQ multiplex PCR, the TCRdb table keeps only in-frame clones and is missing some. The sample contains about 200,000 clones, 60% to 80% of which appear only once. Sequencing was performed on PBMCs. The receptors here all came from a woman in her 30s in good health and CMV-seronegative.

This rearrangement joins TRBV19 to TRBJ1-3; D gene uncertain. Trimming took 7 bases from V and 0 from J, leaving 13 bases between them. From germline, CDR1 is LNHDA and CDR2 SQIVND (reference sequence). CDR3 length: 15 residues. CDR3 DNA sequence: TGTGCCAGTACGCGGACGGGAGGCTCTGGAAACACCATATATTTT. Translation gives CASTRTGGSGNTIYF.

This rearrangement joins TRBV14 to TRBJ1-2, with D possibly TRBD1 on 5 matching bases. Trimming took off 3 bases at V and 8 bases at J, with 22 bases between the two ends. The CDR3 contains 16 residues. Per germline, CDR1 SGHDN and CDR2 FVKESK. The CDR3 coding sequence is TGTGCCAGCAGCCACTCACAGGCCCCGTGGGATGAAGGCTACACCTTC. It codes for CASSHSQAPWDEGYTF. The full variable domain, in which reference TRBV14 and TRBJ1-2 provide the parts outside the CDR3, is EAGVTQFPSHSVIEKGQTVTLRCDPISGHDNLYWYRRVMGKEIKFLLHFVKESKQDESGMPNNRFLAERTGGTYSTLKVQPAELEDSGVYFCASSHSQAPWDEGYTFGSGTRLTVV.

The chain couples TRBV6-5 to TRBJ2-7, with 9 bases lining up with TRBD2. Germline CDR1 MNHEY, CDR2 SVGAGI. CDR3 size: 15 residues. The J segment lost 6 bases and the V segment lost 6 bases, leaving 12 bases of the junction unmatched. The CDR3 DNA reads TGTGCCAGCAGAACGCAGGGGCTAGCGGGGCTCGAGCAGTACTTC. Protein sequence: CASRTQGLAGLEQYF.

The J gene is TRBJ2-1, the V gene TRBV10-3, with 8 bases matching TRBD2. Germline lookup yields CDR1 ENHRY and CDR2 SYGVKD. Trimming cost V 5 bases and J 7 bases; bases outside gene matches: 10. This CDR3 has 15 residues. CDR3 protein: CAISSTGGLINEQFF. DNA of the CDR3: TGTGCCATCAGTTCCACGGGGGGGCTAATTAATGAGCAGTTCTTC.

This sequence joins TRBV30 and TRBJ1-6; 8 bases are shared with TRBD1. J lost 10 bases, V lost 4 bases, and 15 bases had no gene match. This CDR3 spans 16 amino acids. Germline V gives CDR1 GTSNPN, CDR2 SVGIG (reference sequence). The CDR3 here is CAWTPDRVELLSPLHF. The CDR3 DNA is TGTGCCTGGACCCCGGACAGGGTCGAGTTACTATCACCCCTCCACTTT.

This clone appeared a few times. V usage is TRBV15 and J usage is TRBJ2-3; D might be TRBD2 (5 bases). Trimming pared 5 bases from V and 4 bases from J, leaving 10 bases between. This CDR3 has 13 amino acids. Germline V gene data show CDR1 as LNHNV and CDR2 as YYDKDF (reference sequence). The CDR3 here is CATSLERADTQYF. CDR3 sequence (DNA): TGTGCCACCAGCCTTGAGAGGGCAGATACGCAGTATTTT.

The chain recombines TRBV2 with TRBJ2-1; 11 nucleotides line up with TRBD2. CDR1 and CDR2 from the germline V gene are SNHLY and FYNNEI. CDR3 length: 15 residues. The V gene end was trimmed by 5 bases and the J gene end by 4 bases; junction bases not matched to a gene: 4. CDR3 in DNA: TGTGCCAGCAGTCCACTAGCGGGAGTTTACAATGAGCAGTTCTTC. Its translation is CASSPLAGVYNEQFF.

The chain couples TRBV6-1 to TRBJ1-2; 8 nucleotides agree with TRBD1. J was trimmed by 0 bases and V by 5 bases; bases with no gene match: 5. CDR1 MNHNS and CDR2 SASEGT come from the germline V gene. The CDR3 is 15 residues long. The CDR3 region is CASSRRQGSNYGYTF. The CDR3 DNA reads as TGTGCCAGCAGTCGACGACAGGGGTCTAACTATGGCTACACCTTC.

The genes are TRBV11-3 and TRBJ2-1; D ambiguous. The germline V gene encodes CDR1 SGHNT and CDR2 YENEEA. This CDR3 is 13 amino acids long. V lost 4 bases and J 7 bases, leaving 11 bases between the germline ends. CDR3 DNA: TGTGCCAGCAGCTCCGCATCGGGTAATGAGCAGTTCTTC. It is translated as CASSSASGNEQFF.

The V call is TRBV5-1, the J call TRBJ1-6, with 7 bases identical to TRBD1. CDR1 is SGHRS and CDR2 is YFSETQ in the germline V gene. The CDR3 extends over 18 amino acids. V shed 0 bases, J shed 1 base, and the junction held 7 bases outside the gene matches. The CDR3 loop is CASSLGLGGRSYNSPLHF. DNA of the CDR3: TGCGCCAGCAGCTTGGGGTTAGGGGGCCGATCCTATAATTCACCCCTCCACTTT.

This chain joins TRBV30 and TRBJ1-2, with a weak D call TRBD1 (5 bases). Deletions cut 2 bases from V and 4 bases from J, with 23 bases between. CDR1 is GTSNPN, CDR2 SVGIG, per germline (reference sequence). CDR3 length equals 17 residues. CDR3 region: CAWSNGMTAPKPYGYTF. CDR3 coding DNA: TGTGCCTGGAGTAATGGGATGACAGCCCCGAAACCCTATGGCTACACCTTC.

CDR3 loop: CASNRMNTGELFF. The CDR3 nucleotides read TGTGCCAGCAACAGGATGAACACCGGGGAGCTGTTTTTT. This chain uses TRBV9 with TRBJ2-2; weak D call: TRBD1 (5 bases). Per the germline V gene, CDR1 is SGDLS and CDR2 is YYNGEE. Between the trimmed V and J ends, which lost 6 bases and 1 base, there was a span of 7 bases. CDR3 length: 13 residues.

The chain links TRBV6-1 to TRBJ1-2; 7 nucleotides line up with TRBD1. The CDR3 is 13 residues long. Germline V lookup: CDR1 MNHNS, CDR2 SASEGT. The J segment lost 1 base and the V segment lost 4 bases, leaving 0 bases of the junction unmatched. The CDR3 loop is CASSGQGNYGYTF. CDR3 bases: TGTGCCAGCAGTGGACAGGGTAACTATGGCTACACCTTC.

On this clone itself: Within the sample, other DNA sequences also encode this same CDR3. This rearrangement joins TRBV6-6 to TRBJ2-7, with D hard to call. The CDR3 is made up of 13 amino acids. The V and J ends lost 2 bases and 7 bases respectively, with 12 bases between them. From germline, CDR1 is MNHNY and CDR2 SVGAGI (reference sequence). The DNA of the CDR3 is TGTGCCAGCAGTTACGGGCCCCGCAGAGAGCAGTACTTC. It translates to CASSYGPRREQYF.

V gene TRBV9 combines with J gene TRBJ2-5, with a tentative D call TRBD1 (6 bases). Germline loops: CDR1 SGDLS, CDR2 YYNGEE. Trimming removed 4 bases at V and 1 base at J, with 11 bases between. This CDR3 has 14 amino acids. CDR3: CASSPRQVQETQYF. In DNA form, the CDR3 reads TGTGCCAGCAGCCCCCGACAGGTCCAAGAGACCCAGTACTTC.

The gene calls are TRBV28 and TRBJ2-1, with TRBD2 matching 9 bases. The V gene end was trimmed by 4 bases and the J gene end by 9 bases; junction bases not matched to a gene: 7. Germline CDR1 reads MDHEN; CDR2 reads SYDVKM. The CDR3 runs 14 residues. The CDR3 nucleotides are TGTGCCAGCAGTTCCCCTCGTAGCGGGGGTGAGCAGTTCTTC. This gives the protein CASSSPRSGGEQFF.

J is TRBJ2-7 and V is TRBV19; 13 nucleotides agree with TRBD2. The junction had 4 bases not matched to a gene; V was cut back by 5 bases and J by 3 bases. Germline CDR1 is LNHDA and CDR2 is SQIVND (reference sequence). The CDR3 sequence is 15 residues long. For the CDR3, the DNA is TGTGCCAGTAGTTCCGGACTAGCGGGAGTCTACGAGCAGTACTTC. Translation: CASSSGLAGVYEQYF.

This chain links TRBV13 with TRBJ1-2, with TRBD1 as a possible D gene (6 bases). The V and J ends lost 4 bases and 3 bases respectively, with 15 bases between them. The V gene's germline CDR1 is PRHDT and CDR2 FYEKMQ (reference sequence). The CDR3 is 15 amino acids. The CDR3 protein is CASSSWTEGDYGYTF. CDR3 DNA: TGTGCCAGCAGCTCATGGACAGAGGGGGACTATGGCTACACCTTC. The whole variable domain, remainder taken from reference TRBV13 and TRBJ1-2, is AAGVIQSPRHLIKEKRETATLKCYPIPRHDTVYWYQQGPGQDPQFLISFYEKMQSDKGSIPDRFSAQQFSDYHSELNMSSLELGDSALYFCASSSWTEGDYGYTFGSGTRLTVV.

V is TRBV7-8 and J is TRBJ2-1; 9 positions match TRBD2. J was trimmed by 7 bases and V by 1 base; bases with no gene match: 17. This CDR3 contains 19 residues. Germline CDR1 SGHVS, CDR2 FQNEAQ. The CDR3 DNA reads TGTGCCAGCAGCTTAGAGGAGGGAGCGGGGCGGGGGGGCGTTAATGAGCAGTTCTTC. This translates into CASSLEEGAGRGGVNEQFF.

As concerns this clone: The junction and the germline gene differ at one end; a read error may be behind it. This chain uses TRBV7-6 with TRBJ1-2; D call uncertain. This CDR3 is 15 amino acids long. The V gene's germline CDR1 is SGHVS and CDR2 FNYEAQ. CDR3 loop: CASSLLQTSGDGYPF. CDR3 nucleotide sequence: TGTGCCAGCAGCTTATTACAGACCTCCGGGGATGGCTACCCCTTC.

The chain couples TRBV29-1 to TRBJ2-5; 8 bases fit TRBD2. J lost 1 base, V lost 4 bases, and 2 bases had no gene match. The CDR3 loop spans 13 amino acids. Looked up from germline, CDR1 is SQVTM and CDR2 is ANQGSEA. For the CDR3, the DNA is TGCAGCGTTGTCCGGGGGGGCCAAGAGACCCAGTACTTC. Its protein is CSVVRGGQETQYF.

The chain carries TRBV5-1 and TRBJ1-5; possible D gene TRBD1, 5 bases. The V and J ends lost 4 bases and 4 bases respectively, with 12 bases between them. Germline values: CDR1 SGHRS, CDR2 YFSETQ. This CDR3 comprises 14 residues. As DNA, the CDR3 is TGCGCCAGCAGCCCCGCAGGGTTAAATCAGCCCCAGCATTTT. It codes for CASSPAGLNQPQHF.

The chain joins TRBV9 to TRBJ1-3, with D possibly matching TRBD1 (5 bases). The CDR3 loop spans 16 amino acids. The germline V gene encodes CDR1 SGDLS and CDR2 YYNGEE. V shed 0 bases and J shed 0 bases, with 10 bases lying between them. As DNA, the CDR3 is TGTGCCAGCAGCGTAGGGGGGGATCCCTCTGGAAACACCATATATTTT. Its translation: CASSVGGDPSGNTIYF. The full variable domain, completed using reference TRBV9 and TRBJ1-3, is DSGVTQTPKHLITATGQRVTLRCSPRSGDLSVYWYQQSLDQGLQFLIQYYNGEERAKGNILERFSAQQFPDLHSELNLSSLELGDSALYFCASSVGGDPSGNTIYFGEGSWLTVV.

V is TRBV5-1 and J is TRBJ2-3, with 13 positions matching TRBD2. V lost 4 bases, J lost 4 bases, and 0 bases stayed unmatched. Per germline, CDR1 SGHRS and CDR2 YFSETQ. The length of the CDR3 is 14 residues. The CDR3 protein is CASSTSGGADTQYF. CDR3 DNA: TGCGCCAGCAGCACTAGCGGGGGGGCAGATACGCAGTATTTT.

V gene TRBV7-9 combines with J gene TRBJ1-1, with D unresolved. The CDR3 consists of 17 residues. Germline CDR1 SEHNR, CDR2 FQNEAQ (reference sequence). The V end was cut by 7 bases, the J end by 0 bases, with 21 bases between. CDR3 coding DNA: TGTGCCAGCACCGTCACCGAGCTGAGAGGTCTGAACACTGAAGCTTTCTTT. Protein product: CASTVTELRGLNTEAFF.

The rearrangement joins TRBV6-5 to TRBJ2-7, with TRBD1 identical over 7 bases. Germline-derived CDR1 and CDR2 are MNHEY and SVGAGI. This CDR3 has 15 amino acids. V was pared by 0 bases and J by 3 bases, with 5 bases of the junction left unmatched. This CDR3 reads CASSYSPGQIYEQYF. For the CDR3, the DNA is TGTGCCAGCAGTTACTCGCCGGGACAGATCTACGAGCAGTACTTC.

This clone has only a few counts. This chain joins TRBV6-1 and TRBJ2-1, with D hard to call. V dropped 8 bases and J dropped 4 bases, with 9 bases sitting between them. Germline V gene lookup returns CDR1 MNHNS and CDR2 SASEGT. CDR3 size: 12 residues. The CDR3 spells CASLDTYNEQFF. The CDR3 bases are TGTGCCAGCCTCGACACTTACAATGAGCAGTTCTTC.

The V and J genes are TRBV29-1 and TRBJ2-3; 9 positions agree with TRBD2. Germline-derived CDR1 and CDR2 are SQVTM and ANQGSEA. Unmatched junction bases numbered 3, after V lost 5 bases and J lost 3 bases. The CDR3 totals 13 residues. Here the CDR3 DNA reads TGCAGCGTTAGCGGGAGGCTTACAGATACGCAGTATTTT. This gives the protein CSVSGRLTDTQYF.

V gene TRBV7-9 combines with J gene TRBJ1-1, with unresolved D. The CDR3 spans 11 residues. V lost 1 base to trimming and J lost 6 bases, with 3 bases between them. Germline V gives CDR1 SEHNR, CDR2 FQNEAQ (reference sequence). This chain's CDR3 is CASSLVAEAFF. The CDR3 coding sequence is TGTGCCAGCAGCTTAGTCGCTGAAGCTTTCTTT.

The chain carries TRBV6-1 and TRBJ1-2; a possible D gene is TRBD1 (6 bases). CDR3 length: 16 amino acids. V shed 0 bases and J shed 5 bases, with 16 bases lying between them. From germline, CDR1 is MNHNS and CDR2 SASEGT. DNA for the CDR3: TGTGCCAGCAGTGAAGCTTGGCAGGGGCTCCCGTATGGCTACACCTTC. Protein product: CASSEAWQGLPYGYTF.

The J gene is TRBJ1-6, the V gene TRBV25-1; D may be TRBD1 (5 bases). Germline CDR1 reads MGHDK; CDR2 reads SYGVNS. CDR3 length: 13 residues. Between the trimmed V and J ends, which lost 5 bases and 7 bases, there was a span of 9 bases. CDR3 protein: CASSFPGNSPLHF. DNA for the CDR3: TGTGCCAGCAGTTTTCCAGGGAATTCACCCCTCCACTTT.

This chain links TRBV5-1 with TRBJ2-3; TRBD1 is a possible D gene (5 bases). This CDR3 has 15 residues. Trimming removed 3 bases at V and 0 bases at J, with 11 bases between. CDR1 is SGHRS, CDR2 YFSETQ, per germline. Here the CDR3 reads CASSSRQFSTDTQYF. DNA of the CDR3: TGCGCCAGCAGCTCCAGACAGTTTAGCACAGATACGCAGTATTTT.